One and the same sample provided the 27 T cell receptor beta chains below, sequenced in a study of T cells expressing NK-cell markers. TCRdb derives one entry per CDR3 protein from the 5' RACE reads, leaving out DNA. This sample's table reports 500,000 to 600,000 distinct CDR3 sequences. Input material: blood T cells: a sorted CD56 or NKG2C T cell subset, CD4+ or CD8+ T cells, or bulk PBMC T cells (not recorded which). The receptors come from a man between 18 and 35 years old in good health.

V is TRBV29-1 and J is TRBJ1-2; the TCRdb D gene call, TRBD1, has no DNA to confirm it. The germline gives CDR1 SQVTM, CDR2 ANQGSEA. The length of the CDR3 is 14 residues. CDR3 protein: CSDLPTQGYYGYTF. The full variable domain, completed using reference TRBV29-1 and TRBJ1-2, is SAVISQKPSRDICQRGTSLTIQCQVDSQVTMMFWYRQQPGQSLTLIATANQGSEATYESGFVIDKFPISRPNLTFSTLTVSNMSPEDSSIYLCSDLPTQGYYGYTFGSGTRLTVV.

CDR3: CASSLLLRGPTDTQYF. The chain has TRBV7-8 and TRBJ2-3; without DNA, the TCRdb call of TRBD1 cannot be checked. The germline CDR1 and CDR2 sequences are SGHVS and FQNEAQ. The CDR3 extends over 16 amino acids.

This chain joins TRBV15 and TRBJ2-5; TCRdb outputs TRBD2, but without DNA this stays unchecked. The germline V gene has CDR1 LNHNV and CDR2 YYDKDF (reference sequence). This CDR3 contains 16 residues. The CDR3 sequence is CATSRDGQGGGETQYF.

The CDR3 here is CASSHGGTEQFF. The rearrangement uses TRBV12-3 or TRBV12-4 and TRBJ2-1; the D call from TCRdb, TRBD1, cannot be confirmed without DNA. This CDR3 is built from 12 residues.

This chain links TRBV6-5 with TRBJ2-3. CDR3 size: 11 residues. Per the germline V gene, CDR1 is MNHEY and CDR2 is SVGAGI. The CDR3 sequence: CASTRGDTQYF.

The chain has TRBV7-9 and TRBJ1-2; without DNA, the TCRdb call of TRBD1 cannot be checked. The CDR3 totals 15 residues. The germline CDR1 and CDR2 sequences are SEHNR and FQNEAQ (reference sequence). The CDR3 is CASSLALTGGYGYTF.

The chain joins TRBV6-2 or TRBV6-3 to TRBJ1-3. Germline V CDR1 and CDR2: MNHEY, SVGEGT. The CDR3 has 14 residues. The CDR3 sequence: CASTEPDSGNTIYF.

CDR3 amino acids: CASSYSGDPQDTQYF. This chain joins TRBV6-5 and TRBJ2-3; TCRdb picks TRBD1, but there is no DNA to check that call. The CDR3 spans 15 residues. Germline-derived CDR1 and CDR2 are MNHEY and SVGAGI.

The CDR3 is CASSLEEGASTDTQYF. The chain joins TRBV11-2 to TRBJ2-3; TCRdb picks TRBD2, but there is no DNA to check that call. Germline lookup yields CDR1 SGHAT and CDR2 FQNNGV. This CDR3 has 16 residues.

The CDR3 is CASSLVNTIYF. The chain uses TRBV7-2 and TRBJ1-3. The CDR3 runs to 11 residues. CDR1 is SGHTA, CDR2 FQGNSA, per germline.

J is TRBJ2-1 and V is TRBV9; as DNA is missing, the TRBD2 call by TCRdb cannot be tested. The CDR3 totals 17 residues. The germline V gene has CDR1 SGDLS and CDR2 YYNGEE. This CDR3 reads CASSVGRLVGSSNEQFF.

This chain links TRBV24-1 with TRBJ2-1; absent DNA, TCRdb's TRBD2 call cannot be checked. This CDR3 region has 15 residues. Germline V gene sequence: CDR1 KGHDR, CDR2 SFDVKD. Here the CDR3 reads CATSVSDRSYNEQFF.

CDR3 protein: CASSPQTGENGANVLTF. This chain links TRBV18 with TRBJ2-6; the TCRdb call, TRBD1, lacks DNA for checking. Germline lookup yields CDR1 KGHSH and CDR2 LQKENI. The CDR3 contains 17 residues.

The chain carries TRBV18 and TRBJ2-1; checking the TCRdb D call of TRBD2 is not possible without DNA. The CDR3 is made up of 17 amino acids. Germline assignment: CDR1 KGHSH and CDR2 LQKENI. This CDR3 is CASSSRPGLAAYNEQFF.

The rearrangement uses TRBV4-3 and TRBJ2-1. CDR1 and CDR2 (germline): LGHNA, YSLEER. The CDR3 is 17 amino acids. The CDR3 loop is CASSQGVQMTRNNEQFF.

The rearrangement links TRBV30 to TRBJ2-7; the TCRdb D gene call, TRBD1, has no DNA to confirm it. The germline V gene has CDR1 GTSNPN and CDR2 SVGIG (reference sequence). The CDR3 runs to 14 residues. This CDR3 is CASIRDGTTTEQYF. The full variable domain, in which reference TRBV30 and TRBJ2-7 provide the parts outside the CDR3, is SQTIHQWPATLVQPVGSPLSLECTVEGTSNPNLYWYRQAAGRGLQLLFYSVGIGQISSEVPQNLSASRPQDRQFILSSKKLLLSDSGFYLCASIRDGTTTEQYFGPGTRLTVT.

V usage is TRBV7-9 and J usage is TRBJ1-1; no DNA is available, so the TRBD1 call from TCRdb remains unchecked. CDR1 and CDR2 (germline): SEHNR, FQNEAQ (reference sequence). CDR3 length: 14 residues. The CDR3 sequence: CASKFGQGNTEAFF. The full variable domain, with the rest looked up from reference TRBV7-9 and TRBJ1-1, is DTGVSQNPRHKITKRGQNVTFRCDPISEHNRLYWYRQTLGQGPEFLTYFQNEAQLEKSRLLSDRFSAERPKGSFSTLEIQRTEQGDSAMYLCASKFGQGNTEAFFGQGTRLTVV.

V is TRBV7-8 and J is TRBJ2-1; without DNA, the TCRdb call of TRBD2 cannot be checked. The CDR3 length is 17 residues. Germline V gene sequence: CDR1 SGHVS, CDR2 FQNEAQ. The chain's CDR3 is CASSLAPLAYSYNEQFF. The full variable domain, rest sourced from reference TRBV7-8 and TRBJ2-1, is GAGVSQSPRYKVAKRGQDVALRCDPISGHVSLFWYQQALGQGPEFLTYFQNEAQLDKSGLPSDRFFAERPEGSVSTLKIQRTQQEDSAVYLCASSLAPLAYSYNEQFFGPGTRLTVL.

This chain uses TRBV7-9 with TRBJ2-5; TCRdb outputs TRBD1, but without DNA this stays unchecked. Germline V gene sequence: CDR1 SEHNR, CDR2 FQNEAQ (reference sequence). There are 17 residues in the CDR3. CDR3 loop: CASSWGNRGENQETQYF.

The CDR3 loop is CASSFYWDSSTDTQYF. The rearrangement uses TRBV5-5 and TRBJ2-3; TCRdb's D call, TRBD1, is unchecked because there is no DNA. Germline CDR1 SGHKS, CDR2 YYEKEE (reference sequence). The CDR3 extends over 16 amino acids.

Here the CDR3 reads CASSNGPAKDEQFF. The V gene is TRBV21-1, the J gene TRBJ2-1; TCRdb's D call of TRBD2 is untestable without DNA. TRBV21-1 is reported as a pseudogene. The CDR3 loop spans 14 amino acids.

The V gene is TRBV20-1, the J gene TRBJ2-3; the TRBD1 assignment by TCRdb is unverifiable without DNA. This CDR3 comprises 17 residues. Germline-derived CDR1 and CDR2 are DFQATT and SNEGSKA (reference sequence). CDR3 sequence: CSARDLGRGRSADTQYF.

The chain uses TRBV7-8 and TRBJ2-1; with no DNA, the TCRdb D assignment of TRBD1 cannot be verified. This CDR3 has 17 residues. Germline V gene data show CDR1 as SGHVS and CDR2 as FQNEAQ. The CDR3 sequence is CASSPGRGRSSYNEQFF.

This chain uses TRBV7-2 with TRBJ2-1; the D call of TRBD2 rests on TCRdb alone, since no DNA is present to check it. Germline-derived CDR1 and CDR2 are SGHTA and FQGNSA. The CDR3 length is 19 residues. The CDR3 sequence: CASSLGLSLGGGVGYEQFF.

The chain uses TRBV19 and TRBJ2-1. In germline, CDR1 is LNHDA, CDR2 SQIVND (reference sequence). The CDR3 is made up of 15 amino acids. The CDR3 here is CASSIARNGYNEQFF.

The J gene is TRBJ2-1, the V gene TRBV6-1; TCRdb names TRBD2, which stays unverified in the absence of DNA. CDR3 length: 15 residues. Germline V gives CDR1 MNHNS, CDR2 SASEGT. Here the CDR3 reads CASTPVIAAVNEQFF.

The chain couples TRBV20-1 to TRBJ1-4. This CDR3 region has 15 residues. Germline V lookup: CDR1 DFQATT, CDR2 SNEGSKA (reference sequence). The CDR3 reads CSARDQWTANEKLFF.